This is a list of T cell receptor beta chains from one sample in a study of cytomegalovirus exposure and HLA in healthy donors. The repertoire was sequenced with immunoSEQ multiplex PCR; TCRdb's copy has only in-frame clones and lacks some. The sample has around 150,000 clones; roughly 79% are singletons. Sample: PBMCs. All receptors derive from a male donor in good health and CMV-seronegative. CDR3s include the opening cysteine and the closing phenylalanine or tryptophan. D genes are given only for firm matches. Size values are once, few and many counts, or a class for expanded clones, and some rows have none.

CDR3 protein	CDR3 DNA	clone size	D gene	V gene	J gene
CASSYWTGGTGELFF	TGTGCCAGCAGTTACTGGACAGGGGGGACCGGGGAGCTGTTTTTT	NA	TRBD1	TRBV6-6	TRBJ2-2
CASSVGGGLAGNEQFF	TGTGCCAGCAGCGTAGGAGGGGGACTAGCGGGGAATGAGCAGTTCTTC	NA	TRBD2	TRBV9	TRBJ2-1
CASSVGTGDYTF	TGTGCCAGCAGCGTCGGGACGGGGGACTACACCTTC	NA	NA	TRBV7-2	TRBJ1-2
CASSPQGISGANVLTF	TGTGCCAGCTCACCCCAGGGGATATCTGGGGCCAACGTCCTGACTTTC	once	NA	TRBV18	TRBJ2-6
CASSRDTPSTDTQYF	TGTGCCAGCTCACGTGACACCCCTAGCACAGATACGCAGTATTTT	NA	NA	TRBV18	TRBJ2-3
CSVEAGSMNTEAFF	TGCAGCGTTGAAGCAGGGTCCATGAACACTGAAGCTTTCTTT	NA	NA	TRBV29-1	TRBJ1-1
CASSPMRQVSYEQYF	TGTGCCAGCAGTCCGATGCGACAGGTTTCCTACGAGCAGTACTTC	NA	NA	TRBV6-5	TRBJ2-7
CASSLEGSNQPQHF	TGCGCCAGCAGCTTGGAAGGGAGTAATCAGCCCCAGCATTTT	NA	NA	TRBV5-1	TRBJ1-5
CASSLGQGVHMNTEAFF	TGCGCCAGCAGCCTGGGACAGGGGGTACACATGAACACTGAAGCTTTCTTT	NA	TRBD1	TRBV5-1	TRBJ1-1
CASSPGGGRGYGYTF	TGTGCCAGCAGCCCGGGTGGCGGGCGCGGGTATGGCTACACCTTC	NA	NA	TRBV7-9	TRBJ1-2
CASRRNERAFF	TGTGCCAGCAGGAGGAATGAGAGGGCTTTCTTT	NA	NA	TRBV6-5	TRBJ1-1
CASSLNRVTRQFF	TGTGCCAGCAGCTTAAACAGGGTTACTCGGCAGTTCTTC	once	NA	TRBV11-2	TRBJ2-1
CASSQEAGRTTDTQYF	TGCGCCAGCAGCCAAGAAGCGGGGCGAACCACAGATACGCAGTATTTT	NA	TRBD2	TRBV4-3	TRBJ2-3
CASSQVYPGKNEKLFF	TGCGCCAGCAGCCAAGTTTACCCGGGGAAGAATGAAAAACTGTTTTTT	NA	NA	TRBV4-3	TRBJ1-4
CASSPDRGHYGYTF	TGTGCCAGCAGCCCGGACAGGGGCCACTATGGCTACACCTTC	NA	TRBD1	TRBV7-2	TRBJ1-2
CASSPTGVLGYTF	TGTGCCAGCTCGCCGACAGGGGTCCTCGGCTACACCTTC	NA	TRBD1	TRBV18	TRBJ1-2
CASVRDPGGSSGYTF	TGTGCCAGCGTACGGGACCCAGGGGGATCCTCCGGCTACACCTTC	NA	TRBD1	TRBV6-5	TRBJ1-2
CASSDHISGNTIYF	TGTGCCAGCAGCGATCACATCTCTGGAAACACCATATATTTT	NA	NA	TRBV9	TRBJ1-3
CASSIAENLSGNTIYF	TGTGCCAGTAGTATAGCGGAGAACCTCTCTGGAAACACCATATATTTT	once	NA	TRBV19	TRBJ1-3
CASSFRGGSDNSPLHF	TGTGCCAGCAGCTTTCGGGGAGGTTCGGATAATTCACCCCTCCACTTT	NA	NA	TRBV7-2	TRBJ1-6
CASSPGTSPKNTDTQYF	TGTGCCAGCTCACCCGGGACTAGCCCAAAAAACACAGATACGCAGTATTTT	few	TRBD2	TRBV18	TRBJ2-3
CASSSESPYEQYF	TGTGCCAGCAGCTCGGAGAGTCCCTACGAGCAGTACTTC	NA	NA	TRBV5-5	TRBJ2-7
CASSRGGTGDRRGYTF	TGTGCCAGCTCACGGGGGGGGACAGGGGATCGGCGTGGCTACACCTTC	NA	TRBD1	TRBV18	TRBJ1-2
CASSLWAGEGYEQYF	TGTGCCAGCAGCTTGTGGGCAGGGGAAGGCTACGAGCAGTACTTC	once	NA	TRBV5-4	TRBJ2-7
CAWSRTVSYEQYF	TGTGCCTGGAGCCGGACAGTCTCCTACGAGCAGTACTTC	NA	NA	TRBV30	TRBJ2-7
CASSKGQGFGYTF	TGTGCCAGCAGCAAAGGACAGGGGTTCGGCTACACCTTC	NA	NA	TRBV21-1	TRBJ1-2
CASSKQGKQKSLHF	TGTGCCAGCAGTAAACAGGGGAAGCAAAAATCCCTCCACTTT	NA	TRBD1	TRBV27	TRBJ1-6
CASSSVYEQYF	TGTGCCAGCAGCTCGGTGTACGAGCAGTACTTC	NA	NA	TRBV11-1	TRBJ2-7